One and the same sample provided the 26 T cell receptor beta chains below, sequenced in a study of naive and memory T cell subsets. Two oligonucleotides, mixed equimolar, formed the beta constant-region primer covering TRBC1 and TRBC2. Nested alpha and beta constant-region primers with the SP2 primer drove four PCR rounds on ligated cDNA. Using its own MiXCR run on the UMI-ligation and nested PCR reads, TCRdb lists one record per CDR3 protein. The repertoire holds 95,000 to 150,000 distinct CDR3 sequences, with just over 35% as singletons. Sequencing was carried out using central memory CD4+ T cells from blood. These TCRs come from a human donor in good health.

V and J are TRBV28 and TRBJ2-3; D is possibly TRBD1 (5 bases). Looked up from germline, CDR1 is MDHEN and CDR2 is SYDVKM. Trimming stripped 8 bases from V and 4 bases from J, with 10 bases between. The CDR3 totals 12 residues. This CDR3 is CASLQGADTQYF. For the CDR3, the DNA is TGTGCCAGCCTCCAAGGGGCAGATACGCAGTATTTT.

This clonotype has a handful of counts. J is TRBJ2-3 and V is TRBV4-1; D perhaps matches TRBD1 (5 bases). Germline loops: CDR1 MGHRA, CDR2 YSYEKL. V was shortened by 2 bases and J by 2 bases, with 17 bases between the two germline ends. The CDR3 spans 17 residues. The CDR3 coding sequence is TGCGCCAGCAGCCAACGGAAAACAGGAAGGTACACAGATACGCAGTATTTT. Its protein product is CASSQRKTGRYTDTQYF.

The chain joins TRBV20-1 to TRBJ2-7; TRBD2 matches at 14 bases. Germline CDR1 is DFQATT and CDR2 is SNEGSKA (reference sequence). V shed 0 bases, J shed 2 bases, and the junction held 3 bases outside the gene matches. The CDR3 sequence is 16 residues long. CDR3 coding DNA: TGCAGTGCTAGAGATAGGGGACTAGCGGGAGCCTACGAGCAGTACTTC. This gives the protein CSARDRGLAGAYEQYF.

The gene calls are TRBV7-9 and TRBJ1-2; TRBD1 might be the D (6 bases). This CDR3 contains 15 residues. Trimming left V 6 bases short and J 4 bases short, with 18 bases between. In germline, CDR1 is SEHNR, CDR2 FQNEAQ (reference sequence). CDR3 in DNA: TGTGCCAGCAGTTCATCGCCAGGGGTGACCTATGGCTACACCTTC. It specifies CASSSSPGVTYGYTF.

The chain employs TRBV7-2 and TRBJ2-6; 11 nucleotides align to TRBD2. The V gene end was trimmed by 5 bases and the J gene end by 0 bases; junction bases not matched to a gene: 6. This CDR3 is built from 18 residues. In germline, CDR1 is SGHTA, CDR2 FQGNSA. This CDR3 reads CASSQGLAEISGANVLTF. The CDR3, as DNA: TGTGCCAGCAGCCAGGGACTAGCGGAGATCTCTGGGGCCAACGTCCTGACTTTC. Complete variable domain (other parts from reference TRBV7-2 and TRBJ2-6): GAGVSQSPSNKVTEKGKDVELRCDPISGHTALYWYRQSLGQGLEFLIYFQGNSAPDKSGLPSDRFSAERTGGSVSTLTIQRTQQEDSAVYLCASSQGLAEISGANVLTFGAGSRLTVL.

This clonotype was seen more than once but under ten times. The gene calls are TRBV7-2 and TRBJ2-3; TRBD2 agrees at 8 bases. V dropped 5 bases and J dropped 2; count of bases not matched to a gene: 9. The CDR3 extends over 16 amino acids. Germline CDR1 SGHTA, CDR2 FQGNSA. CDR3 amino acids: CASSGWSGSITDTQYF. The CDR3 nucleotides read TGTGCCAGCAGCGGATGGAGCGGGAGTATCACAGATACGCAGTATTTT.

This clonotype was found many times. This chain links TRBV24-1 with TRBJ2-3; D not resolved. The germline V and J ends were trimmed by 0 bases and 5 bases, with 2 bases remaining between them. The CDR3 sequence is 12 residues long. Germline V CDR1 and CDR2: KGHDR, SFDVKD. The chain's CDR3 is CATSDLRDTQYF. The CDR3 bases are TGTGCCACCAGTGATTTGAGAGATACGCAGTATTTT.

The sample holds a few counts of this clonotype. The chain has TRBV7-2 and TRBJ2-1, with 12 bases lining up with TRBD2. Per the germline V gene, CDR1 is SGHTA and CDR2 is FQGNSA. Trimming cost V 5 bases and J 9 bases; bases outside gene matches: 11. This CDR3 has 16 amino acids. The CDR3 reads CASSPGLAGSPGEQFF. For the CDR3, the DNA is TGTGCCAGCAGCCCAGGACTAGCGGGATCTCCGGGTGAGCAGTTCTTC. Together with reference TRBV7-2 and TRBJ2-1, the CDR3 gives the full variable domain: GAGVSQSPSNKVTEKGKDVELRCDPISGHTALYWYRQSLGQGLEFLIYFQGNSAPDKSGLPSDRFSAERTGGSVSTLTIQRTQQEDSAVYLCASSPGLAGSPGEQFFGPGTRLTVL.

This clonotype was counted between two and nine times. The rearrangement uses TRBV29-1 and TRBJ2-1; D unclear. V was clipped by 7 bases and J by 2 bases, with 9 bases between them. There are 12 residues in the CDR3. Germline V CDR1 and CDR2: SQVTM, ANQGSEA. CDR3 sequence: CSAPTTYNEQFF. CDR3 sequence (DNA): TGCAGCGCCCCAACCACCTACAATGAGCAGTTCTTC.

The chain links TRBV28 to TRBJ1-5; maybe TRBD1 (6 bases). The germline V gene has CDR1 MDHEN and CDR2 SYDVKM. The CDR3 runs to 14 residues. V was clipped by 3 bases and J by 2 bases, with 8 bases between them. The CDR3 nucleotides read TGTGCCAGCAGTTTGCCAGGGGGCAATCAGCCCCAGCATTTT. It encodes CASSLPGGNQPQHF. The entire variable domain, with the rest obtained from reference TRBV28 and TRBJ1-5, is as follows: DVKVTQSSRYLVKRTGEKVFLECVQDMDHENMFWYRQDPGLGLRLIYFSYDVKMKEKGDIPEGYSVSREKKERFSLILESASTNQTSMYLCASSLPGGNQPQHFGDGTRLSIL.

This clonotype was detected only a few times. The chain uses TRBV20-1 and TRBJ1-2; a weak D match, TRBD1 (5 bases). The CDR3 covers 18 residues. V was shortened by 1 base and J by 3 bases, with 24 bases between the two germline ends. Germline V gene lookup returns CDR1 DFQATT and CDR2 SNEGSKA (reference sequence). For the CDR3, the DNA is TGCAGTGCTAGAGGAGTCCCGGGACGAGGGGAAGGGGACTATGGCTACACCTTC. Protein: CSARGVPGRGEGDYGYTF.

The chain couples TRBV18 to TRBJ2-3, with a possible D match to TRBD1 (6 bases). The CDR3 has 13 residues. V was shortened by 4 bases and J by 2 bases, with 7 bases between the two germline ends. Germline V gene sequence: CDR1 KGHSH, CDR2 LQKENI. The CDR3 reads CASSRDNTDTQYF. Written as DNA, the CDR3 is TGTGCCAGCTCACGGGACAACACAGATACGCAGTATTTT.

The V gene is TRBV19, the J gene TRBJ2-1; 10 nucleotides match TRBD2. CDR3 length: 17 residues. CDR1 is LNHDA, CDR2 SQIVND, per germline (reference sequence). Trimming took 6 bases from V and 4 from J; bases not matched to a gene: 12. The CDR3 here is CASSGRASGSGYNEQFF. The CDR3 coding sequence is TGTGCCAGTAGCGGACGGGCTAGCGGGAGTGGGTACAATGAGCAGTTCTTC.

The V and J genes are TRBV19 and TRBJ1-5; D perhaps matches TRBD1 (5 bases). CDR1 is LNHDA and CDR2 is SQIVND in the germline V gene (reference sequence). This CDR3 has 15 amino acids. The V end was cut by 5 bases, the J end by 2 bases, with 13 bases between. CDR3 sequence: CASSSDKFGNQPQHF. The CDR3 nucleotides read TGTGCCAGTAGTTCGGACAAGTTCGGCAATCAGCCCCAGCATTTT. Filled out from reference TRBV19 and TRBJ1-5, the complete variable domain reads DGGITQSPKYLFRKEGQNVTLSCEQNLNHDAMYWYRQDPGQGLRLIYYSQIVNDFQKGDIAEGYSVSREKKESFPLTVTSAQKNPTAFYLCASSSDKFGNQPQHFGDGTRLSIL.

The chain links TRBV2 to TRBJ2-7; D is possibly TRBD1 (6 bases). CDR3 length: 13 residues. Germline loops: CDR1 SNHLY, CDR2 FYNNEI. Trimming removed 4 bases at V and 6 bases at J, with 13 bases between. The CDR3 protein is CASSVQGGFEQYF. For the CDR3, the DNA is TGTGCCAGCAGTGTACAGGGCGGGTTCGAGCAGTACTTC.

The V gene is TRBV6-5, the J gene TRBJ2-1, with TRBD1 matching 9 bases. The germline gives CDR1 MNHEY, CDR2 SVGAGI. The CDR3 has 12 amino acids. With V trimmed by 5 bases and J by 8 bases, 1 base remained unmatched. In nucleotides, the CDR3 is TGTGCCAGCAGTCGGGACAGGGATGAGCAGTTCTTC. It is translated as CASSRDRDEQFF.

This chain links TRBV6-2 or TRBV6-3 with TRBJ2-2, with D possibly TRBD1 on 6 matching bases. CDR3 size: 16 residues. The V end was cut by 0 bases, the J end by 5 bases, with 13 bases between. Per germline, CDR1 MNHEY and CDR2 SVGEGT. Here the CDR3 reads CASSYSIRGDTGELFF. CDR3 DNA: TGTGCCAGCAGTTACTCGATCAGGGGTGATACCGGGGAGCTGTTTTTT.

This clonotype appeared a few times. The rearrangement joins TRBV6-6 to TRBJ1-6; 8 bases are a match to TRBD1. Germline V gene lookup returns CDR1 MNHNY and CDR2 SVGAGI (reference sequence). CDR3 length equals 15 residues. V gave up 5 bases and J gave up 10 bases; unmatched junction bases: 10. The CDR3: CASSAGTGRFSPLHF. Written as DNA, the CDR3 is TGTGCCAGCAGTGCAGGGACAGGCCGTTTCTCACCCCTCCACTTT.

This clonotype appeared a few times. The chain recombines TRBV6-2 or TRBV6-3 with TRBJ2-3, with TRBD2 identical over 13 bases. Germline V gene data show CDR1 as MNHEY and CDR2 as SVGEGT. The CDR3 contains 18 residues. With V trimmed by 7 bases and J by 4 bases, 14 bases remained unmatched. Here the CDR3 reads CASTTTPGLAGVADTQYF. Written as DNA, the CDR3 is TGTGCCAGCACCACGACCCCCGGACTAGCGGGAGTTGCAGATACGCAGTATTTT.

The V call is TRBV11-1, the J call TRBJ2-7; weak D call: TRBD1 (5 bases). This CDR3 comprises 15 residues. The V end was cut by 2 bases, the J end by 1 base, with 12 bases between. The germline gives CDR1 SGHAT, CDR2 FQDESV (reference sequence). In DNA, the CDR3 is TGTGCCAGCAGCTTACTCCAGGGTCGGTCCTACGAGCAGTACTTC. This encodes CASSLLQGRSYEQYF.

The J gene is TRBJ1-1, the V gene TRBV5-1, with 8 bases matching TRBD1. The CDR3 contains 15 residues. The germline CDR1 and CDR2 sequences are SGHRS and YFSETQ. V lost 0 bases, J lost 4 bases, and 5 bases stayed unmatched. The CDR3 is CASSLGQGFVTEAFF. In DNA form, the CDR3 reads TGCGCCAGCAGCTTGGGACAGGGGTTCGTCACTGAAGCTTTCTTT.

This clonotype was seen a handful of times. The chain joins TRBV5-1 to TRBJ2-7, with a possible D match to TRBD1 (6 bases). The V gene's germline CDR1 is SGHRS and CDR2 YFSETQ. Trimming left V 4 bases short and J 3 bases short, with 17 bases between. This CDR3 comprises 15 residues. CDR3 DNA sequence: TGCGCCAGCAGCCTGGACAGCCCTGGCCTCTACGAGCAGTACTTC. Amino acids: CASSLDSPGLYEQYF. Supplemented by reference TRBV5-1 and TRBJ2-7, the full variable domain reads KAGVTQTPRYLIKTRGQQVTLSCSPISGHRSVSWYQQTPGQGLQFLFEYFSETQRNKGNFPGRFSGRQFSNSRSEMNVSTLELGDSALYLCASSLDSPGLYEQYFGPGTRLTVT.

The chain has TRBV3-1 and TRBJ2-1; unclear D gene. The V gene's germline CDR1 is LGHDT and CDR2 YNNKEL (reference sequence). V dropped 5 bases and J dropped 4 bases, with 15 bases sitting between them. CDR3 length equals 15 residues. DNA of the CDR3: TGTGCCAGCAGCTTGCGTGGACGAATTTACAATGAGCAGTTCTTC. This encodes CASSLRGRIYNEQFF.

This clonotype was observed a handful of times. The V call is TRBV28, the J call TRBJ1-2, with a possible D match to TRBD1 (6 bases). The CDR3 has 15 amino acids. The ends were cut back, 6 bases at V and 7 bases at J, with 21 bases in the middle. The germline V gene encodes CDR1 MDHEN and CDR2 SYDVKM. The CDR3 loop is CASRLFNRAASGYTF. Written as DNA, the CDR3 is TGTGCCAGCAGGCTGTTTAACAGGGCCGCCTCTGGCTACACCTTC.

The rearrangement links TRBV29-1 to TRBJ2-1; 7 nucleotides agree with TRBD1. J gave up 0 bases and V 5 bases, and 4 bases lay outside the gene matches. The CDR3 extends over 14 amino acids. Germline-derived CDR1 and CDR2 are SQVTM and ANQGSEA. This chain's CDR3 is CSVRAGGSYNEQFF. The CDR3 DNA reads TGCAGCGTTCGGGCAGGGGGCTCCTACAATGAGCAGTTCTTC.

The chain joins TRBV20-1 to TRBJ2-7; 10 bases are shared with TRBD1. CDR1 is DFQATT and CDR2 is SNEGSKA in the germline V gene (reference sequence). The CDR3 extends over 16 amino acids. Losses at the gene ends were 5 bases for V and 6 bases for J; bases not matched to a gene: 16. The CDR3 sequence is CSASSPGQGTSGEQYF. CDR3 DNA: TGCAGTGCTTCATCACCGGGACAGGGGACTTCGGGCGAGCAGTACTTC.